This entry concerns a single TCR beta chain. Its antigen is not identified. This sample also contains other DNA sequences that code for the same CDR3. These data originate in a study of PD-1 blockade in classical Hodgkin lymphoma. Overall study results and limits: Why repertoires differed is undefined; disease activity or prior therapy possibly contributed.

Time point: newly diagnosed, previously untreated cHL patient sample. Untreated, newly diagnosed classical Hodgkin lymphoma PBMCs were comparators. Clones were sequenced by immunoSEQ multiplex PCR, and TCRdb holds only the in-frame ones, with some missing. Of some 70,000 clones listed, over 85% were seen once; the top ten hold about 2.5%. Germline CDR1 and CDR2: SGHRS and YFSETQ. The CDR3 sequence is 14 residues long. V was pared by 4 bases and J by 4 bases, with 3 bases of the junction left unmatched. Sequenced: peripheral blood mononuclear cells (PBMCs). V is TRBV5-1 and J is TRBJ1-5; 9 bases agree with TRBD1. This TCR derives from a human donor with classical Hodgkin lymphoma. CDR3: CASSLGTGNQPQHF. In DNA form, the CDR3 reads TGCGCCAGCAGCCTCGGGACAGGGAATCAGCCCCAGCATTTT.